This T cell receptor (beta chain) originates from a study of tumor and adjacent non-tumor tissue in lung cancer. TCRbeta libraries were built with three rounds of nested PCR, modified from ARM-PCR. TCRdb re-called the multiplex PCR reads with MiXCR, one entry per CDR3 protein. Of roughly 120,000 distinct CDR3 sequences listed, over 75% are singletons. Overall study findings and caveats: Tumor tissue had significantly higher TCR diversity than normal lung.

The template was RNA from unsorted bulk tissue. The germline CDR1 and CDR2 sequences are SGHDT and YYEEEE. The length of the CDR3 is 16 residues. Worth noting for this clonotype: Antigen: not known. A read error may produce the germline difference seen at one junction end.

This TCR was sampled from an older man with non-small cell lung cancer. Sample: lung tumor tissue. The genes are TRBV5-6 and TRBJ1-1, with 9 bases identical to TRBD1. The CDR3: CASNLLGQGMNTEAFF. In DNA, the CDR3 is TGTGCCAGCAACTTGCTGGGACAGGGAATGAACACTGAAGCTTTCTTT.